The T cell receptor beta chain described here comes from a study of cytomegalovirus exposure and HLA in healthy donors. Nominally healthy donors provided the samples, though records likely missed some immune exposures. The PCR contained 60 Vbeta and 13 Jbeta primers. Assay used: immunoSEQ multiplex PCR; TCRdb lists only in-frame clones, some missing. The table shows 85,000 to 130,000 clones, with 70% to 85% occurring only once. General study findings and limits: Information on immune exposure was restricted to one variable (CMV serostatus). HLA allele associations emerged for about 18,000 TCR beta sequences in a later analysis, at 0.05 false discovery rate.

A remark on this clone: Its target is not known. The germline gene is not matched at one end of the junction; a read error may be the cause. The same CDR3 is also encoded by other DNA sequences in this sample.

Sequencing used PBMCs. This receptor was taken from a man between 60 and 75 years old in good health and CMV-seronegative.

The CDR3 loop reads CASSLQYNSPLHF. The CDR3 DNA follows: TGTGCCAGCAGCTTACAGTATAATTCCCCCCTCCACTTT. The gene calls are TRBV7-2 and TRBJ1-6; D gene ambiguous. CDR3 length: 13 amino acids. CDR1 SGHTA and CDR2 FQGNSA come from the germline V gene.